What follows is one TCR beta chain and its context. The CDR3 runs 13 residues. Trimming cost V 4 bases and J 3 bases, with 7 bases left between them. The germline V gene encodes CDR1 LGHDT and CDR2 YNNKEL (reference sequence). Original data processing: Estimates of nucleated cell counts were drawn from the amplification of reference gene primers. TCRdb's copy holds only in-frame clones and misses some; the assay was immunoSEQ multiplex PCR. V and J calls and clone size are as listed in that table; D and trimming were resolved from the DNA. The sample has about 140,000 clones, 82% seen once. The record originates from a study of blood T cell repertoires in COVID-19. Study information: The United States, Italy and Spain provided the acute and convalescent COVID-19 samples. Nucleic acid was either cDNA or gDNA, and it came from T cells, B-cell-depleted T cells, or PBMCs.

The sequencing input was peripheral blood. The V gene is TRBV3-1 (or the pseudogene TRBV3-2), the J gene TRBJ2-1; D gene uncertain. This TCR derives from a woman older than 75 with acute or convalescent COVID-19. The CDR3 DNA sequence: TGTGCCAGCAGCCTCAGAGGCTACAATGAGCAGTTCTTC. Translating it yields CASSLRGYNEQFF.